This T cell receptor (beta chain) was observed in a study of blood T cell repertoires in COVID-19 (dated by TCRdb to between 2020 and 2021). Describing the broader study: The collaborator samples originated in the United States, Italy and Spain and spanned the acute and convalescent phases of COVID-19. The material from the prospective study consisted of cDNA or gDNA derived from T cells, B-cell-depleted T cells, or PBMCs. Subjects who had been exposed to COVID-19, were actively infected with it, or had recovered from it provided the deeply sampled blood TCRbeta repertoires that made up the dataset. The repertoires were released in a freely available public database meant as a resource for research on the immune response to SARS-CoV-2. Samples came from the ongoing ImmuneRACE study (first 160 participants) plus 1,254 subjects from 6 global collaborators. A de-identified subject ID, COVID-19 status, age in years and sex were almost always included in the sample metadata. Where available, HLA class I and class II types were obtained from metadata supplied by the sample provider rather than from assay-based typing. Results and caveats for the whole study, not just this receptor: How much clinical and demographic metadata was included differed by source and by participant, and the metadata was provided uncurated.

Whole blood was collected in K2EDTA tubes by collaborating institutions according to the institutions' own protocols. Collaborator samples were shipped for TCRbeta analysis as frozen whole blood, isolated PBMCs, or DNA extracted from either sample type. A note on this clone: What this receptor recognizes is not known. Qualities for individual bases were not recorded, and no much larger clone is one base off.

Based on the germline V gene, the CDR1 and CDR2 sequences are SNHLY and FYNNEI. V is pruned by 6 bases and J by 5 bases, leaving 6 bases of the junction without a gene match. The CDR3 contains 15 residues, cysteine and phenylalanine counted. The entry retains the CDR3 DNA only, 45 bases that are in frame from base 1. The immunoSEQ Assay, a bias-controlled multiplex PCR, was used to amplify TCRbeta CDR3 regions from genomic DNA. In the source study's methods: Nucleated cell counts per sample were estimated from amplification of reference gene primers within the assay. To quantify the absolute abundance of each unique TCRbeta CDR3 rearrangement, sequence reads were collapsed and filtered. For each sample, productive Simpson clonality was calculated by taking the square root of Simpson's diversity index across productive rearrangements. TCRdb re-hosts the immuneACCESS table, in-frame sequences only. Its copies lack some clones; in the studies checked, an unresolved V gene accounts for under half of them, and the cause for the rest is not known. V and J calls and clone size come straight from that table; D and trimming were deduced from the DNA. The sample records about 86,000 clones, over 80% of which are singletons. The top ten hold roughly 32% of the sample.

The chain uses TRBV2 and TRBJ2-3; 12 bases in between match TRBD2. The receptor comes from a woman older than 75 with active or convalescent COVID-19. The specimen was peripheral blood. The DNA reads TGTGCCAGCAGAGGACTAGCGGGGCTGTTAGATACGCAGTATTTT. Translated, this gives CASRGLAGLLDTQYF.